The 28 T cell receptor beta chains below were found in one sample sequenced in a study of brain T cells in children with intractable seizures. Produced via immunoSEQ multiplex PCR; TCRdb's table is partial and in-frame only. The repertoire consists of about 110,000 clones, with 90% to 95% occurring once and the leading ten covering 3.5% to 4%. The sample in question was peripheral blood, obtained at surgery. These receptors came from a boy in the first two years of life with hemimegalencephaly and intractable seizures.

The chain couples TRBV5-1 to TRBJ2-7, with D unresolved. The germline V gene has CDR1 SGHRS and CDR2 YFSETQ. The V end lost 0 bases, the J end lost 3 bases, and 13 bases lay between the germline ends. The CDR3 is made up of 15 amino acids. CDR3: CASSLGGSEFYEQYF. DNA for the CDR3: TGCGCCAGCAGCTTGGGGGGTTCGGAGTTCTACGAGCAGTACTTC.

This sequence joins TRBV11-2 and TRBJ1-1; TRBD1 might be the D (6 bases). CDR3 length: 14 residues. V lost 4 bases, J lost 5 bases, and 14 bases lay in between. Germline CDR1 and CDR2: SGHAT and FQNNGV. Here the CDR3 reads CASSSQGRGTEAFF. Here the CDR3 DNA reads TGTGCCAGCAGCTCCCAGGGGCGCGGAACTGAAGCTTTCTTT. The full variable domain, its missing parts supplied by reference TRBV11-2 and TRBJ1-1, is EAGVAQSPRYKIIEKRQSVAFWCNPISGHATLYWYQQILGQGPKLLIQFQNNGVVDDSQLPKDRFSAERLKGVDSTLKIQPAKLEDSAVYLCASSSQGRGTEAFFGQGTRLTVV.

The rearrangement joins TRBV29-1 to TRBJ1-3, with D tentatively TRBD1 (6 bases). CDR1 is SQVTM, CDR2 ANQGSEA, per germline. The germline V and J ends were trimmed by 4 bases and 3 bases, with 13 bases remaining between them. The length of the CDR3 is 14 residues. CDR3 sequence (DNA): TGCAGCGTTGCAGTCTCAGGGGTTGGAAACACCATATATTTT. Amino acid sequence: CSVAVSGVGNTIYF.

The CDR3 DNA follows: TGCGCCAGCAGCCGATCCGCGACAGATACGCAGTATTTT. It is translated as CASSRSATDTQYF. V and J are TRBV5-1 and TRBJ2-3, with D unclear. The V end was cut by 4 bases, the J end by 3 bases, with 9 bases between. The V gene's germline CDR1 is SGHRS and CDR2 YFSETQ. The CDR3 is 13 residues long.

The rearrangement uses TRBV29-1 and TRBJ2-7, with 9 bases identical to TRBD2. The CDR3 totals 14 residues. Germline V CDR1 and CDR2: SQVTM, ANQGSEA. Trimming took 7 bases from V and 5 from J; bases not matched to a gene: 12. DNA of the CDR3: TGCAGCGCTGGGGCCCTAGCGGGACCCCACGAGCAGTACTTC. Protein sequence: CSAGALAGPHEQYF.

V and J are TRBV3-1 (or the pseudogene TRBV3-2) and TRBJ2-6, with D possibly matching TRBD2 (5 bases). The germline V gene has CDR1 LGHDT and CDR2 YNNKEL (reference sequence). The CDR3 runs 15 residues. V lost 5 bases to trimming and J lost 0 bases, with 8 bases between them. The CDR3 nucleotides are TGTGCCAGCAGCAGCCGGGACTCTGGGGCCAACGTCCTGACTTTC. It specifies CASSSRDSGANVLTF.

V is TRBV7-3 and J is TRBJ2-1, with D possibly matching TRBD1 (6 bases). CDR3 length: 12 amino acids. V lost 5 bases, J lost 11 bases, and 13 bases lay in between. Germline-derived CDR1 and CDR2 are SGHTA and FQGTGA. Written as DNA, the CDR3 is TGTGCCAGCAGCCCTACAGGGTCCCAGCAGTTCTTC. Its translation is CASSPTGSQQFF.

This clone was found once. Here the CDR3 DNA reads TGTGCCAGCAGCCCGACGGACAGGGTTAACGAGCAGTACTTC. The encoded protein is CASSPTDRVNEQYF. The V gene is TRBV9, the J gene TRBJ2-7, with 8 bases fitting TRBD1. J was trimmed by 5 bases and V by 4 bases; bases with no gene match: 8. CDR1 and CDR2 (germline): SGDLS, YYNGEE. There are 14 residues in the CDR3.

A single count supports this clone. The gene calls are TRBV6-6 and TRBJ2-1, with D possibly matching TRBD2 (5 bases). Trimming cost V 9 bases and J 2 bases, with 11 bases left between them. The CDR3 is made up of 13 amino acids. Germline CDR1 MNHNY, CDR2 SVGAGI (reference sequence). Here the CDR3 DNA reads TGTGCCAGTAGACGGGAAGCCTACAATGAGCAGTTCTTC. The encoded protein is CASRREAYNEQFF.

The rearrangement links TRBV5-5 to TRBJ2-5; perhaps TRBD1 as D (5 bases). Trimming removed 1 base at V and 5 bases at J, with 15 bases between. This CDR3 is built from 15 residues. Germline CDR1 is SGHKS and CDR2 is YYEKEE (reference sequence). The CDR3 is CASSLSWGAGETQYF. CDR3 bases: TGTGCCAGCAGCTTGAGTTGGGGCGCAGGGGAGACCCAGTACTTC.

Only one count was recorded for this clone. The chain has TRBV7-9 and TRBJ2-7, with TRBD2 identical over 10 bases. There are 16 residues in the CDR3. CDR1 and CDR2 from the germline V gene are SEHNR and FQNEAQ (reference sequence). V lost 5 bases, J lost 1 base, and 8 bases stayed unmatched. The CDR3 loop is CASSPGPSGRSYEQYF. The CDR3, as DNA: TGTGCCAGCAGCCCCGGACCTAGCGGGAGATCCTACGAGCAGTACTTC.

The chain carries TRBV28 and TRBJ1-1; weak D call: TRBD1 (5 bases). This CDR3 is built from 16 residues. CDR1 is MDHEN, CDR2 SYDVKM, per germline. The V end lost 5 bases, the J end lost 2 bases, and 18 bases lay between the germline ends. CDR3 amino acids: CASSNRIREGNTEAFF. In DNA form, the CDR3 reads TGTGCCAGCAGTAATCGTATCAGGGAGGGCAACACTGAAGCTTTCTTT.

The genes are TRBV9 and TRBJ2-2; tentatively, D is TRBD2 (6 bases). Germline-derived CDR1 and CDR2 are SGDLS and YYNGEE. CDR3 length: 16 amino acids. The germline V and J ends were trimmed by 0 bases and 3 bases, with 12 bases remaining between them. CDR3: CASSVGGTPHTGELFF. In nucleotides, the CDR3 is TGTGCCAGCAGCGTAGGAGGGACTCCACACACCGGGGAGCTGTTTTTT.

The chain combines TRBV2 with TRBJ2-2; a possible D gene is TRBD2 (5 bases). The CDR3 length is 13 residues. Germline CDR1 reads SNHLY; CDR2 reads FYNNEI. V was pared by 6 bases and J by 2 bases, with 7 bases between. The CDR3 region has the DNA TGTGCCAGCAGCCCGGGAAACACCGGGGAGCTGTTTTTT. Translated, it gives CASSPGNTGELFF.

This rearrangement joins TRBV27 to TRBJ1-3; 7 bases align to TRBD1. This CDR3 has 16 residues. Germline lookup yields CDR1 MNHEY and CDR2 SMNVEV (reference sequence). Germline trimming cut 8 bases from V and 0 bases from J; bases unmatched to any gene: 10. CDR3 nucleotides: TGTGCCAGCCGTCGAACCGGGACAGTCTCTGGAAACACCATATATTTT. It codes for CASRRTGTVSGNTIYF.

The chain uses TRBV28 and TRBJ2-7; D may be TRBD2 (5 bases). Deletions cut 10 bases from V and 2 bases from J, with 15 bases between. The CDR3 has 13 residues. CDR1 is MDHEN and CDR2 is SYDVKM in the germline V gene. The CDR3 bases are TGTGCCACCCACCCAGGAGGAGCCTACGAGCAGTACTTC. Encoded protein: CATHPGGAYEQYF. Based on the CDR3 plus reference TRBV28 and TRBJ2-7, the full variable domain is DVKVTQSSRYLVKRTGEKVFLECVQDMDHENMFWYRQDPGLGLRLIYFSYDVKMKEKGDIPEGYSVSREKKERFSLILESASTNQTSMYLCATHPGGAYEQYFGPGTRLTVT.

V usage is TRBV12-3 or TRBV12-4 and J usage is TRBJ1-5; D not resolved. CDR3 size: 12 residues. V was pared by 3 bases and J by 7 bases, with 7 bases between. The CDR3 loop is CASSFAMQPQHF. The CDR3 DNA reads TGTGCCAGCAGTTTCGCCATGCAGCCCCAGCATTTT.

The rearrangement joins TRBV27 to TRBJ2-7; TRBD1 matches 8 bases. The CDR3 extends over 15 amino acids. V shed 5 bases, J shed 5 bases, and the junction held 11 bases outside the gene matches. Germline loops: CDR1 MNHEY, CDR2 SMNVEV (reference sequence). The CDR3 region has the DNA TGTGCCAGCAGTCTATACCGGGACAGGCAGAACGAGCAGTACTTC. This translates into CASSLYRDRQNEQYF.

This rearrangement joins TRBV28 to TRBJ1-2; the D is unclear. Trimming stripped 3 bases from V and 8 bases from J, with 16 bases between. The germline V gene has CDR1 MDHEN and CDR2 SYDVKM. CDR3 length: 14 amino acids. The CDR3: CASSLISTSGGYTF. CDR3 in DNA: TGTGCCAGCAGTTTGATCAGCACCTCTGGAGGCTACACCTTC.

V usage is TRBV28 and J usage is TRBJ1-5; perhaps TRBD1 as D (5 bases). Germline V gene data show CDR1 as MDHEN and CDR2 as SYDVKM. V shed 3 bases and J shed 4 bases, with 16 bases lying between them. The CDR3 is 16 residues long. CDR3 bases: TGTGCCAGCAGTTTGGCGGGGGTGGACGGTAATCAGCCCCAGCATTTT. Amino acids: CASSLAGVDGNQPQHF.

The chain carries TRBV14 and TRBJ2-1, with D perhaps assigned TRBD1 or TRBD2 (5 bases each). V gave up 1 base and J gave up 5 bases, with 12 bases separating them. The germline V gene encodes CDR1 SGHDN and CDR2 FVKESK. The CDR3 is 15 amino acids. CDR3 nucleotide sequence: TGTGCCAGCAGCCAAGGGGTGGGACGACACAATGAGCAGTTCTTC. It is translated as CASSQGVGRHNEQFF.

This chain links TRBV4-1 with TRBJ2-7; weak D call: TRBD2 (5 bases). The V end lost 3 bases, the J end lost 9 bases, and 12 bases lay between the germline ends. Germline CDR1 and CDR2: MGHRA and YSYEKL. CDR3 length equals 12 residues. The CDR3 region is CASSHPFGGQYF. Here the CDR3 DNA reads TGCGCCAGCAGCCACCCTTTCGGAGGGCAGTACTTC.

J is TRBJ2-7 and V is TRBV28; TRBD1 is a possible D gene (5 bases). Germline V CDR1 and CDR2: MDHEN, SYDVKM. The CDR3 extends over 18 amino acids. The germline V and J ends were trimmed by 5 bases and 6 bases, with 29 bases remaining between them. The chain's CDR3 is CASSVTGASLWAKGEQYF. The CDR3, as DNA: TGTGCCAGCAGTGTTACTGGGGCGTCGTTATGGGCGAAGGGCGAGCAGTACTTC.

The V gene is TRBV19, the J gene TRBJ2-2; TRBD2 is a possible D gene (6 bases). CDR3 length equals 13 residues. V shed 1 base and J shed 6 bases, with 6 bases lying between them. Germline V gene sequence: CDR1 LNHDA, CDR2 SQIVND (reference sequence). The CDR3 DNA reads TGTGCCAGTAGTATAGCGGGAGCCGGGGAGCTGTTTTTT. Translating it yields CASSIAGAGELFF. Together with reference TRBV19 and TRBJ2-2, the CDR3 gives the full variable domain: DGGITQSPKYLFRKEGQNVTLSCEQNLNHDAMYWYRQDPGQGLRLIYYSQIVNDFQKGDIAEGYSVSREKKESFPLTVTSAQKNPTAFYLCASSIAGAGELFFGEGSRLTVL.

This clone was detected only once. The chain carries TRBV5-1 and TRBJ1-1; TRBD1 matches at 9 bases. The CDR3 runs 16 residues. J lost 4 bases, V lost 0 bases, and 7 bases had no gene match. Germline-derived CDR1 and CDR2 are SGHRS and YFSETQ. This chain's CDR3 is CASSLARDRAGTEAFF. The CDR3 DNA is TGCGCCAGCAGCTTGGCGCGGGACAGGGCGGGCACTGAAGCTTTCTTT.

This clone has just one count. This chain joins TRBV5-1 and TRBJ2-5; no definite D call. The CDR3 covers 16 residues. Looked up from germline, CDR1 is SGHRS and CDR2 is YFSETQ. Trimming took 6 bases from V and 1 from J, leaving 19 bases between them. CDR3 residues: CASTPLGSLLQETQYF. CDR3 sequence (DNA): TGCGCCAGCACCCCCCTTGGAAGCTTACTCCAAGAGACCCAGTACTTC.

This chain connects TRBV7-3 to TRBJ2-2; 8 bases match TRBD2. Trimming at V came to 0 bases and at J to 1 base, leaving 4 bases not matched to a gene. This CDR3 spans 17 amino acids. Germline CDR1 is SGHTA and CDR2 is FQGTGA. The CDR3 DNA is TGTGCCAGCAGCTTAACAGCGGGAGTGAGGAACACCGGGGAGCTGTTTTTT. The encoded protein is CASSLTAGVRNTGELFF. Combining the CDR3 with reference TRBV7-3 and TRBJ2-2 gives the whole variable domain GAGVSQTPSNKVTEKGKYVELRCDPISGHTALYWYRQSLGQGPEFLIYFQGTGAADDSGLPNDRFFAVRPEGSVSTLKIQRTERGDSAVYLCASSLTAGVRNTGELFFGEGSRLTVL.

As regards this clone: The junction does not match germline at one end; this may be a read error. The V call is TRBV20-1, the J call TRBJ1-6, with a tentative D call TRBD1 (5 bases). Germline V lookup: CDR1 DFQATT, CDR2 SNEGSKA (reference sequence). The CDR3 loop spans 9 amino acids. CDR3 in DNA: TGCAGTGTTTCCCGGGGACTGCCCTTT. The encoded protein is CSVSRGLPF.